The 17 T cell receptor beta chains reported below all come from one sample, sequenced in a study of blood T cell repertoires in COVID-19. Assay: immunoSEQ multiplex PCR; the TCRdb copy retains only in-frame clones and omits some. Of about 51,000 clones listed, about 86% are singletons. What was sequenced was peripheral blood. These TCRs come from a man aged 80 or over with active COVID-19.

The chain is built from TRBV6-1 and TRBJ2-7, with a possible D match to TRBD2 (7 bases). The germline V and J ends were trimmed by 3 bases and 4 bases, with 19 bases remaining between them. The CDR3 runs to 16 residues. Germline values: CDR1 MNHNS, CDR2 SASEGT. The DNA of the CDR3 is TGTGCCAGCAGTGAGGGGGGGGGCCCCGGGATTTACGAGCAGTACTTC. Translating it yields CASSEGGGPGIYEQYF.

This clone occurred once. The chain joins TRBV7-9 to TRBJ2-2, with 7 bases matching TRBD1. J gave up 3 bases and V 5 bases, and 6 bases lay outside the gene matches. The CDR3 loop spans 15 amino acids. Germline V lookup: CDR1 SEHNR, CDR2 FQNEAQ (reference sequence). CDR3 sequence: CASSPGTVDTGELFF. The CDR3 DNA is TGTGCCAGCAGCCCCGGGACAGTAGACACCGGGGAGCTGTTTTTT.

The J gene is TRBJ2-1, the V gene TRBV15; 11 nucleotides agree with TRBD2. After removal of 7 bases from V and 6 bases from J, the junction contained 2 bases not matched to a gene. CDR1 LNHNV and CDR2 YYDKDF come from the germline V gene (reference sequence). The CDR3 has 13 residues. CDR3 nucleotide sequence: TGTGCCACCACTAGCGGGAGGTCCAATGAGCAGTTCTTC. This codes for CATTSGRSNEQFF.

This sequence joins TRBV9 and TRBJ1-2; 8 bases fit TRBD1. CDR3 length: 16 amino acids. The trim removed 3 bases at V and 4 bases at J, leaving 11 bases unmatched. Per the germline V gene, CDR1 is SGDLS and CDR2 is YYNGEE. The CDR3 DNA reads TGTGCCAGCAGCGCTTCAGGGACAGGCCTAGGCTATGGCTACACCTTC. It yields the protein CASSASGTGLGYGYTF.

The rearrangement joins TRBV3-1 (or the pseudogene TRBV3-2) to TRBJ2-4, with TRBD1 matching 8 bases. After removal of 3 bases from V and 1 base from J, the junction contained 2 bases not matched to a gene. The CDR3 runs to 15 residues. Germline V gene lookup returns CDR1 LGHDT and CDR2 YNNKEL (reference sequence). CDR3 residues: CASSHRQGAKNIQYF. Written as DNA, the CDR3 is TGTGCCAGCAGCCACAGACAGGGGGCCAAAAACATTCAGTACTTC.

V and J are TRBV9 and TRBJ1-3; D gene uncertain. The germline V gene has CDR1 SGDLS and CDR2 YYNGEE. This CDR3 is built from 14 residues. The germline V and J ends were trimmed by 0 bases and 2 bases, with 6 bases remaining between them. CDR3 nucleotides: TGTGCCAGCAGCGTAGGAGGGACTGGAAACACCATATATTTT. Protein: CASSVGGTGNTIYF.

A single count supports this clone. As DNA, the CDR3 is TGTGCCAGCAGCGCCTCGGTCTCCACAGATACGCAGTATTTT. Amino acids: CASSASVSTDTQYF. This chain connects TRBV9 to TRBJ2-3, with D hard to call. Deletions cut 3 bases from V and 2 bases from J, with 10 bases between. Germline V gene sequence: CDR1 SGDLS, CDR2 YYNGEE. This CDR3 has 14 amino acids.

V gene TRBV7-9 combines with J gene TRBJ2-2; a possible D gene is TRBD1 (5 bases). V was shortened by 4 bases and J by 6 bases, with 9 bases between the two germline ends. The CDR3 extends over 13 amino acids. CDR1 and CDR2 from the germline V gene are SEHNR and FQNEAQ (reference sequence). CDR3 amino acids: CASSYPGPGELFF. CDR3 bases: TGTGCCAGCAGCTACCCAGGGCCCGGGGAGCTGTTTTTT.

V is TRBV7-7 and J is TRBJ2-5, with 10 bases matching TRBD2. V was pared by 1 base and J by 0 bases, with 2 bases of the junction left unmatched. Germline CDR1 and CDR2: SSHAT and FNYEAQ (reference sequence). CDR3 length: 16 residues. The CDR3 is CASSLGAGGYQETQYF. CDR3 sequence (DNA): TGTGCCAGCAGCTTAGGAGCGGGGGGGTACCAAGAGACCCAGTACTTC.

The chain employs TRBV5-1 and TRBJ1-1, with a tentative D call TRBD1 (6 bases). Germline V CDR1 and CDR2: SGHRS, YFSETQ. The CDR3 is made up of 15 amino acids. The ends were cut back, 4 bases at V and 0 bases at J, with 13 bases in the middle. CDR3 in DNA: TGCGCCAGCAGCCCCTGGACAGAAATGAACACTGAAGCTTTCTTT. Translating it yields CASSPWTEMNTEAFF.

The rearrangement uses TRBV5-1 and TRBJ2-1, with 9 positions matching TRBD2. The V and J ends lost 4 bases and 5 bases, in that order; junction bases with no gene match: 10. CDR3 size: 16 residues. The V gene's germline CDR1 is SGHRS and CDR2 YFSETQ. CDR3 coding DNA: TGCGCCAGCAGCCCCCCGGCTAGCGGGGTGAACAATGAGCAGTTCTTC. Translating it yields CASSPPASGVNNEQFF. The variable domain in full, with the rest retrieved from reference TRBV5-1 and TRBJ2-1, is KAGVTQTPRYLIKTRGQQVTLSCSPISGHRSVSWYQQTPGQGLQFLFEYFSETQRNKGNFPGRFSGRQFSNSRSEMNVSTLELGDSALYLCASSPPASGVNNEQFFGPGTRLTVL.

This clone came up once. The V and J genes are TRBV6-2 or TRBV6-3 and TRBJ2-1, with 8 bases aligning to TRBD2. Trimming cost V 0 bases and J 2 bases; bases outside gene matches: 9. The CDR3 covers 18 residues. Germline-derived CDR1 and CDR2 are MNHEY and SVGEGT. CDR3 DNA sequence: TGTGCCAGCAGTTACTCGACGGGGCTTAGCGGGACCTACAATGAGCAGTTCTTC. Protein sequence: CASSYSTGLSGTYNEQFF.

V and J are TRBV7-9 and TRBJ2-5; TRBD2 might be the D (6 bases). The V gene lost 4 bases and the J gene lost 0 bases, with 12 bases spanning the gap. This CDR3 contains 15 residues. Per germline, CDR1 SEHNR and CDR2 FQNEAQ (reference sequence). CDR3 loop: CASSYLSGDQETQYF. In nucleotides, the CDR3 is TGTGCCAGCAGCTACCTATCGGGGGACCAAGAGACCCAGTACTTC. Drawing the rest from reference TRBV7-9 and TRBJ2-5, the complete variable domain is DTGVSQNPRHKITKRGQNVTFRCDPISEHNRLYWYRQTLGQGPEFLTYFQNEAQLEKSRLLSDRFSAERPKGSFSTLEIQRTEQGDSAMYLCASSYLSGDQETQYFGPGTRLLVL.

CDR3 in DNA: TGCGCCAGCAGCCAAGAGGGCTCTGGGACTAGCGGGACGAATGAGCAGTTCTTC. Protein sequence: CASSQEGSGTSGTNEQFF. The chain is built from TRBV4-3 and TRBJ2-1; 13 bases match TRBD2. With 0 bases clipped from V and 7 bases from J, the junction kept 9 bases outside the gene matches. Germline CDR1 is LGHNA and CDR2 is YSLEER. The CDR3 is made up of 18 amino acids.

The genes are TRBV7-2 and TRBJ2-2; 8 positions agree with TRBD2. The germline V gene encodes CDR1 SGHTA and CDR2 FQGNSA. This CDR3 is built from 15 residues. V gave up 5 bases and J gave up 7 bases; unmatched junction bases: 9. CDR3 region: CASSQAGVDVGELFF. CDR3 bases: TGTGCCAGCAGCCAAGCGGGAGTTGACGTCGGGGAGCTGTTTTTT.

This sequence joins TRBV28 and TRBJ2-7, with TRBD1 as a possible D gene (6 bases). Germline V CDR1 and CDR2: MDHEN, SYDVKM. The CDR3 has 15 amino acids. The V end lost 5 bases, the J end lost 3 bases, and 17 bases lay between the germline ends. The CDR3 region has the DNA TGTGCCAGCAGTCTAACGTCCCGGGACATCTACGAGCAGTACTTC. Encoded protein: CASSLTSRDIYEQYF. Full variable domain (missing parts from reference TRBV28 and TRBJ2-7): DVKVTQSSRYLVKRTGEKVFLECVQDMDHENMFWYRQDPGLGLRLIYFSYDVKMKEKGDIPEGYSVSREKKERFSLILESASTNQTSMYLCASSLTSRDIYEQYFGPGTRLTVT.

Here the CDR3 DNA reads TGTGCCAGCAGCTTGGTTCTCCCTAGCGGGAGTGATACGCAGTATTTT. Amino acid sequence: CASSLVLPSGSDTQYF. The V call is TRBV5-6, the J call TRBJ2-3; 10 nucleotides align to TRBD2. The CDR3 contains 16 residues. The junction had 7 bases not matched to a gene; V was cut back by 0 bases and J by 6 bases. Germline V lookup: CDR1 SGHDT, CDR2 YYEEEE.